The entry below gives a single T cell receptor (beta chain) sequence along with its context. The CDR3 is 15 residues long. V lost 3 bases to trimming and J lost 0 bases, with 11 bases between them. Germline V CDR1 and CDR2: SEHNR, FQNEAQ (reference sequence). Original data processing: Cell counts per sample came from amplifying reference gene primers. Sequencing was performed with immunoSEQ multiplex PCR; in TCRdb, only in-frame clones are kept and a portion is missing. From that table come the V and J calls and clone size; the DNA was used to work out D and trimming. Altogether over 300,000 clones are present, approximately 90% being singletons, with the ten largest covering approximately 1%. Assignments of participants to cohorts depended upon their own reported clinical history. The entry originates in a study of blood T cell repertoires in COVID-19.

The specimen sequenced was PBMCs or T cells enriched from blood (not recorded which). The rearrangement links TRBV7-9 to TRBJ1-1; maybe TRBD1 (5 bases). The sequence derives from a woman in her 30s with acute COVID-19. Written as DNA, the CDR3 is TGTGCCAGCAGCTTCGGGGACTCGATGAACACTGAAGCTTTCTTT. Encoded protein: CASSFGDSMNTEAFF.